A single sample gave rise to the 32 T cell receptor beta chains below, sequenced in a study of cytomegalovirus exposure and HLA in healthy donors. PCR primers comprised 60 Vbeta and 13 Jbeta primers. This table comes from immunoSEQ multiplex PCR, and its TCRdb copy is limited to in-frame clones, with some not included. Of around 100,000 clones listed, approximately 72% were seen once; the top ten hold less than 3.5%. The sample consisted of PBMCs. All receptors derive from a woman aged 45-65 years in good health and CMV-seronegative.

The chain couples TRBV7-9 to TRBJ2-3, with D unclear. Germline V gene sequence: CDR1 SEHNR, CDR2 FQNEAQ (reference sequence). The CDR3 is 14 residues long. Trimming left V 5 bases short and J 2 bases short, with 11 bases between. The CDR3 DNA reads TGTGCCAGCAGCGTAGACACCTCCACAGATACGCAGTATTTT. Its translation is CASSVDTSTDTQYF.

The chain couples TRBV10-3 to TRBJ1-1; D unresolved. The CDR3 has 13 residues. The V end lost 3 bases, the J end lost 4 bases, and 9 bases lay between the germline ends. Per the germline V gene, CDR1 is ENHRY and CDR2 is SYGVKD. The CDR3 protein is CAISDPTGTEAFF. The CDR3 region has the DNA TGTGCCATCAGTGATCCGACGGGCACTGAAGCTTTCTTT.

The rearrangement links TRBV27 to TRBJ1-5, with 7 bases that match TRBD1. This CDR3 is 18 amino acids long. CDR1 and CDR2 (germline): MNHEY, SMNVEV (reference sequence). Trimming removed 4 bases from V and 0 bases from J; junction bases left unmatched: 12. The CDR3 DNA reads as TGTGCCAGCAGTTCAAATGCAGGGGGATCATTTAGCAATCAGCCCCAGCATTTT. This encodes CASSSNAGGSFSNQPQHF.

This clone appeared a few times. The chain uses TRBV19 and TRBJ2-7, with TRBD1 matching over 10 bases. CDR1 LNHDA and CDR2 SQIVND come from the germline V gene (reference sequence). This CDR3 region has 15 residues. V gave up 3 bases and J gave up 6 bases; unmatched junction bases: 8. The CDR3 loop reads CASSISGTGEAEQYF. In DNA form, the CDR3 reads TGTGCCAGTAGTATTTCCGGGACAGGGGAAGCCGAGCAGTACTTC.

This clone has only a few counts. This rearrangement joins TRBV5-8 to TRBJ1-4; a weak D match, TRBD1 (5 bases). Germline CDR1 reads SGHTS; CDR2 reads YDEGEE. The length of the CDR3 is 15 residues. V lost 0 bases to trimming and J lost 5 bases, with 11 bases between them. The CDR3 nucleotides read TGTGCCAGCAGCTTGGTACTGGGGCGGAATGAAAAACTGTTTTTT. This codes for CASSLVLGRNEKLFF.

The chain recombines TRBV6-5 with TRBJ1-2; possible D gene TRBD1, 5 bases. The CDR3 sequence is 13 residues long. Trimming took 5 bases from V and 3 from J, leaving 10 bases between them. CDR1 and CDR2 (germline): MNHEY, SVGAGI. CDR3 in amino acids: CASSVDRDYGYTF. The CDR3 DNA reads TGTGCCAGCAGTGTAGACAGAGACTATGGCTACACCTTC.

The chain joins TRBV5-8 to TRBJ1-2; 9 bases are a match to TRBD1. There are 13 residues in the CDR3. CDR1 and CDR2 from the germline V gene are SGHTS and YDEGEE. V lost 4 bases, J lost 6 bases, and 4 bases stayed unmatched. CDR3: CASSTRQGDGYTF. The CDR3 DNA is TGTGCCAGCAGCACTCGACAGGGGGATGGCTACACCTTC.

The chain joins TRBV30 to TRBJ1-2; a possible D gene is TRBD1 (5 bases). Germline CDR1 GTSNPN, CDR2 SVGIG (reference sequence). Trimming stripped 5 bases from V and 8 bases from J, with 18 bases between. The CDR3 is 13 residues long. CDR3 sequence reads: CAWGARGGYGYTF. CDR3 DNA: TGTGCCTGGGGAGCAAGGGGAGGGTACGGCTACACCTTC.

The chain combines TRBV21-1 with TRBJ2-3; the D call of TRBD2 is as the table states it, not checked on the DNA. TRBV21-1 is classified as a pseudogene. The CDR3 extends over 11 amino acids. The CDR3 loop reads CASTTTDTQYF. In DNA form, the CDR3 reads TGTGCCAGTACCACTACAGATACGCAGTATTTT.

The gene calls are TRBV18 and TRBJ2-2, with TRBD1 as a possible D gene (6 bases). V was shortened by 4 bases and J by 3 bases, with 12 bases between the two germline ends. This CDR3 contains 15 residues. Germline values: CDR1 KGHSH, CDR2 LQKENI. The DNA for the CDR3 is TGTGCCAGCTCACAAACACAGGGCTACACCGGGGAGCTGTTTTTT. Protein: CASSQTQGYTGELFF. The whole variable domain, remainder taken from reference TRBV18 and TRBJ2-2, is NAGVMQNPRHLVRRRGQEARLRCSPMKGHSHVYWYRQLPEEGLKFMVYLQKENIIDESGMPKERFSAEFPKEGPSILRIQQVVRGDSAAYFCASSQTQGYTGELFFGEGSRLTVL.

With respect to this clone: A junction boundary mismatches the germline segment, possibly from a read error. The chain is built from TRBV7-7 and TRBJ2-3, with 10 nucleotides matching TRBD2. This CDR3 spans 15 amino acids. The V gene's germline CDR1 is SSHAT and CDR2 FNYEAQ (reference sequence). The CDR3 bases are TGTGCTAGCAGCCTTAGCGGGGGGAGCACAGATACGCAGTATTTT. This sequence encodes CASSLSGGSTDTQYF.

The genes are TRBV11-2 and TRBJ2-5; D possibly corresponds to TRBD2 (6 bases). The V and J ends lost 1 base and 5 bases respectively, with 14 bases between them. From germline, CDR1 is SGHAT and CDR2 FQNNGV. The CDR3 loop spans 15 amino acids. The CDR3 here is CASSLVGGKTETQYF. CDR3 nucleotides: TGTGCCAGCAGCTTAGTCGGCGGGAAGACCGAGACCCAGTACTTC.

J is TRBJ1-5 and V is TRBV19; a weak D match, TRBD1 (6 bases). CDR1 and CDR2 from the germline V gene are LNHDA and SQIVND (reference sequence). The germline V and J ends were trimmed by 3 bases and 2 bases, with 14 bases remaining between them. CDR3 length equals 16 residues. The DNA of the CDR3 is TGTGCCAGTAGTATCGGGGGCGGGGGAGGCAATCAGCCCCAGCATTTT. Its protein is CASSIGGGGGNQPQHF.

The chain uses TRBV6-5 and TRBJ1-2, with TRBD1 as a possible D gene (5 bases). CDR3 size: 15 residues. The germline CDR1 and CDR2 sequences are MNHEY and SVGAGI. V was pared by 6 bases and J by 6 bases, with 20 bases between. The CDR3 loop reads CASRPRGTIYNGYTF. The CDR3 bases are TGTGCCAGCAGACCCCGGGGGACGATTTATAATGGCTACACCTTC.

The gene calls are TRBV20-1 and TRBJ2-1; tentative D call: TRBD2 (5 bases). Germline-derived CDR1 and CDR2 are DFQATT and SNEGSKA (reference sequence). V lost 4 bases to trimming and J lost 10 bases, with 11 bases between them. The CDR3 covers 11 residues. In DNA, the CDR3 is TGCAGTGCTAACCCTAGCCTAGAGCAGTTCTTC. Its protein is CSANPSLEQFF.

The chain links TRBV10-2 to TRBJ2-1; TRBD2 might be the D (6 bases). Germline V gene data show CDR1 as WSHSY and CDR2 as SAAADI. The CDR3 contains 11 residues. The V gene lost 2 bases and the J gene lost 10 bases, with 6 bases spanning the gap. As DNA, the CDR3 is TGCGCCAGCAGTGAGGGACTAGAGCAGTTCTTC. Translating gives CASSEGLEQFF.

This chain links TRBV7-9 with TRBJ1-2; 11 bases are a match to TRBD1. V gave up 5 bases and J gave up 4 bases; unmatched junction bases: 9. This CDR3 contains 16 residues. Germline loops: CDR1 SEHNR, CDR2 FQNEAQ (reference sequence). CDR3 region: CASSPPRTGGSYGYTF. CDR3 sequence (DNA): TGTGCCAGCAGCCCTCCCCGGACAGGGGGCAGCTATGGCTACACCTTC.

The chain couples TRBV18 to TRBJ1-1; TRBD1 might be the D (6 bases). Germline-derived CDR1 and CDR2 are KGHSH and LQKENI. V gave up 5 bases and J gave up 4 bases, with 14 bases separating them. The CDR3 sequence is 14 residues long. The CDR3, as DNA: TGTGCCAGCTCAACTTTTCAGGGGAGCACTGAAGCTTTCTTT. It codes for CASSTFQGSTEAFF.

This clone turned up a few times. This rearrangement joins TRBV5-6 to TRBJ2-2; the D gene is possibly TRBD2 (6 bases). Germline V gene sequence: CDR1 SGHDT, CDR2 YYEEEE. V was clipped by 1 base and J by 3 bases, with 22 bases between them. CDR3 length: 19 amino acids. CDR3 nucleotides: TGTGCCAGCAGCTTGCAGCCGAGAGTTAGCGGAACACACACCGGGGAGCTGTTTTTT. It codes for CASSLQPRVSGTHTGELFF.

This chain links TRBV15 with TRBJ2-3; D call uncertain. The CDR3 sequence is 15 residues long. Germline-derived CDR1 and CDR2 are LNHNV and YYDKDF (reference sequence). Trimming stripped 0 bases from V and 0 bases from J, with 7 bases between. CDR3 residues: CATSRDGHSTDTQYF. The CDR3 nucleotides read TGTGCCACCAGCAGAGATGGGCATAGCACAGATACGCAGTATTTT. Using reference TRBV15 and TRBJ2-3 for the parts outside the CDR3, the full variable domain is DAMVIQNPRYQVTQFGKPVTLSCSQTLNHNVMYWYQQKSSQAPKLLFHYYDKDFNNEADTPDNFQSRRPNTSFCFLDIRSPGLGDTAMYLCATSRDGHSTDTQYFGPGTRLTVL.

The chain carries TRBV28 and TRBJ2-7; 7 bases match TRBD2. Germline V gene sequence: CDR1 MDHEN, CDR2 SYDVKM. The CDR3 covers 19 residues. V gave up 1 base and J gave up 3 bases; unmatched junction bases: 18. CDR3 protein: CASSLFWVDGRLYRYEQYF. CDR3 sequence (DNA): TGTGCCAGCAGTTTATTCTGGGTTGACGGGAGGCTATATCGCTACGAGCAGTACTTC.

The V call is TRBV5-1, the J call TRBJ2-3; TRBD1 is a possible D gene (5 bases). This CDR3 contains 15 residues. Germline lookup yields CDR1 SGHRS and CDR2 YFSETQ. Trimming stripped 4 bases from V and 1 base from J, with 13 bases between. The CDR3 loop reads CASSEVDRRTDTQYF. The DNA for the CDR3 is TGCGCCAGCAGCGAAGTAGACAGACGCACAGATACGCAGTATTTT.

The chain joins TRBV7-6 to TRBJ2-7; TRBD2 matches 10 bases. The CDR3 length is 15 residues. From germline, CDR1 is SGHVS and CDR2 FNYEAQ. Trimming at V came to 5 bases and at J to 4 bases, leaving 8 bases not matched to a gene. CDR3 protein: CASSQQREGLYEQYF. CDR3 DNA sequence: TGTGCCAGCAGCCAGCAGCGGGAGGGCCTGTACGAGCAGTACTTC.

The rearrangement uses TRBV28 and TRBJ2-5; 8 nucleotides line up with TRBD2. V lost 8 bases to trimming and J lost 5 bases; unmatched junction nucleotides: 7. CDR1 and CDR2 (germline): MDHEN, SYDVKM. This CDR3 is 13 amino acids long. The CDR3 loop is CASLASGRETQYF. The CDR3 bases are TGTGCCAGCCTGGCTAGCGGGCGCGAGACCCAGTACTTC.

This clone has a handful of counts. The chain is built from TRBV7-3 and TRBJ1-1; the match to TRBD1 covers 8 bases. The CDR3 length is 17 residues. CDR1 SGHTA and CDR2 FQGTGA come from the germline V gene. V was pared by 4 bases and J by 0 bases, with 10 bases of the junction left unmatched. The CDR3 sequence: CASSSLTSTGVNTEAFF. CDR3 nucleotides: TGTGCCAGCAGCTCGCTAACCTCGACAGGGGTGAACACTGAAGCTTTCTTT.

The rearrangement joins TRBV29-1 to TRBJ1-1; D is perhaps TRBD1 (5 bases). The CDR3 contains 12 residues. The germline CDR1 and CDR2 sequences are SQVTM and ANQGSEA. V lost 6 bases and J 7 bases, leaving 15 bases between the germline ends. This CDR3 reads CSVELGQIEAFF. Here the CDR3 DNA reads TGCAGCGTCGAACTTGGACAAATTGAAGCTTTCTTT. Together with reference TRBV29-1 and TRBJ1-1, the CDR3 gives the full variable domain: SAVISQKPSRDICQRGTSLTIQCQVDSQVTMMFWYRQQPGQSLTLIATANQGSEATYESGFVIDKFPISRPNLTFSTLTVSNMSPEDSSIYLCSVELGQIEAFFGQGTRLTVV.

This CDR3 reads CASSSEQGRDEQYF. CDR3 DNA sequence: TGCGCCAGCAGCTCCGAACAGGGGCGCGACGAGCAGTACTTC. The genes are TRBV5-1 and TRBJ2-7; TRBD1 matches 7 bases. Germline trimming cut 3 bases from V and 5 bases from J; bases unmatched to any gene: 8. CDR1 SGHRS and CDR2 YFSETQ come from the germline V gene. The CDR3 runs 14 residues.

In this sample, this clone turned up once. V and J are TRBV15 and TRBJ1-1; a possible D gene is TRBD1 (5 bases). This CDR3 contains 14 residues. Germline V gene lookup returns CDR1 LNHNV and CDR2 YYDKDF (reference sequence). The V end was cut by 3 bases, the J end by 1 base, with 9 bases between. The DNA of the CDR3 is TGTGCCACCAGCAGGACAGACCGGAACACTGAAGCTTTCTTT. As protein: CATSRTDRNTEAFF.

This chain connects TRBV10-2 to TRBJ2-7; 11 bases map to TRBD2. After removal of 7 bases from V and 3 bases from J, the junction contained 2 bases not matched to a gene. Germline V gene data show CDR1 as WSHSY and CDR2 as SAAADI. CDR3 size: 13 residues. CDR3 bases: TGCGCCAGCACCGGGACTAGCGGCTACGAGCAGTACTTC. It translates to CASTGTSGYEQYF.

This clone has a handful of counts. V gene TRBV30 combines with J gene TRBJ1-5; maybe TRBD1 (6 bases). This CDR3 is 13 amino acids long. V was pared by 6 bases and J by 0 bases, with 9 bases between. Germline V gives CDR1 GTSNPN, CDR2 SVGIG (reference sequence). The CDR3 loop is CACQGSSNQPQHF. The CDR3 region has the DNA TGTGCCTGCCAGGGGTCTAGCAATCAGCCCCAGCATTTT.

The chain joins TRBV30 to TRBJ2-7, with TRBD1 matching 7 bases. The J segment lost 4 bases and the V segment lost 7 bases, leaving 4 bases of the junction unmatched. The germline gives CDR1 GTSNPN, CDR2 SVGIG (reference sequence). The CDR3 has 11 residues. CDR3 loop: CALQGSYEQYF. In DNA form, the CDR3 reads TGTGCCTTACAGGGGTCGTACGAGCAGTACTTC. Combining the CDR3 with reference TRBV30 and TRBJ2-7 gives the whole variable domain SQTIHQWPATLVQPVGSPLSLECTVEGTSNPNLYWYRQAAGRGLQLLFYSVGIGQISSEVPQNLSASRPQDRQFILSSKKLLLSDSGFYLCALQGSYEQYFGPGTRLTVT.

The chain uses TRBV5-1 and TRBJ2-7; TRBD1 is a possible D gene (5 bases). V lost 4 bases and J lost 6, with 17 bases in between. The germline V gene encodes CDR1 SGHRS and CDR2 YFSETQ. The CDR3 has 14 residues. The CDR3, as DNA: TGCGCCAGCAGCCCCTCGGGCAGGGTAAGCGAGCAGTACTTC. Amino acids: CASSPSGRVSEQYF.